This passage covers 9 T cell receptor beta chains from one sample sequenced in a study of control samples from healthy donors and cancer patients. The table came from immunoSEQ multiplex PCR; TCRdb's copy has only in-frame clones and leaves some out. The sample records some 130,000 clones, about 92% being singletons. Material for sequencing was blood. These receptors were collected from a woman aged 45 to 65 in good health.

The rearrangement links TRBV5-1 to TRBJ2-3; D gene uncertain. This CDR3 spans 14 amino acids. In germline, CDR1 is SGHRS, CDR2 YFSETQ. Deletions cut 4 bases from V and 6 bases from J, with 15 bases between. CDR3 region: CASSHSRVSDTQYF. The DNA of the CDR3 is TGCGCCAGCAGCCACTCTCGAGTTAGTGATACGCAGTATTTT.

This clone has only one observation. V usage is TRBV28 and J usage is TRBJ1-3; D perhaps matches TRBD1 (5 bases). The CDR3 is 14 amino acids. V lost 8 bases and J lost 4, with 15 bases in between. Germline V lookup: CDR1 MDHEN, CDR2 SYDVKM. As DNA, the CDR3 is TGTGCCAGCGGTGAAGAGGGGAGGGGAAACACCATATATTTT. Amino acid sequence: CASGEEGRGNTIYF.

This chain connects TRBV18 to TRBJ1-2; a weak D match, TRBD1 (6 bases). Trimming pared 3 bases from V and 5 bases from J, leaving 16 bases between. CDR3 length: 15 residues. CDR1 is KGHSH and CDR2 is LQKENI in the germline V gene. DNA for the CDR3: TGTGCCAGCTCACCTGACAGGACCCCTAGGTATGGCTACACCTTC. It specifies CASSPDRTPRYGYTF.

About this clone: The junction differs from germline at one of its ends, possibly a read error. V and J are TRBV5-1 and TRBJ1-1, with D possibly TRBD1 on 5 matching bases. Germline CDR1 is SGHRS and CDR2 is YFSETQ. This CDR3 is built from 16 residues. Here the CDR3 reads CASSLGKGTVNTEAFF. CDR3 nucleotides: TGCGCCAGCAGCTTGGGAAAAGGGACGGTGAATACTGAAGCTTTCTTT.

V and J are TRBV20-1 and TRBJ1-6, with D tentatively TRBD1 (5 bases). The CDR3 has 13 residues. The V gene's germline CDR1 is DFQATT and CDR2 SNEGSKA (reference sequence). The V gene lost 3 bases and the J gene lost 7 bases, with 10 bases spanning the gap. DNA for the CDR3: TGCAGTGCTAGTTTGGGGCAGAATTCACCCCTCCACTTT. Protein sequence: CSASLGQNSPLHF.

The J gene is TRBJ1-2, the V gene TRBV6-5; D unclear. CDR3 size: 13 residues. Trimming left V 0 bases short and J 5 bases short, with 7 bases between. Per germline, CDR1 MNHEY and CDR2 SVGAGI. The CDR3 region is CASSYSWDYGYTF. The CDR3 region has the DNA TGTGCCAGCAGTTACTCCTGGGATTATGGCTACACCTTC.

This chain joins TRBV6-1 and TRBJ2-6, with a possible D match to TRBD1 (6 bases). The CDR3 consists of 16 residues. CDR1 is MNHNS, CDR2 SASEGT, per germline. Trimming shortened V by 2 bases and J by 3 bases, and 11 bases separated the two germline ends. The CDR3 DNA reads TGTGCCAGCAGTGAACAACCAGGGGTTGGGGCCAACGTCCTGACTTTC. This encodes CASSEQPGVGANVLTF.

The rearrangement links TRBV4-2 to TRBJ2-2; 7 nucleotides agree with TRBD2. CDR1 is LGHNA and CDR2 is YNFKEQ in the germline V gene. V lost 3 bases to trimming and J lost 2 bases; unmatched junction nucleotides: 12. The CDR3 is 18 residues long. CDR3 DNA: TGTGCCAGCAGCCAGATAGGTCAGCGGGATCCCAACACCGGGGAGCTGTTTTTT. Protein: CASSQIGQRDPNTGELFF.

The chain links TRBV30 to TRBJ1-5; D is perhaps TRBD1 (6 bases). Germline CDR1 and CDR2: GTSNPN and SVGIG (reference sequence). V was pared by 2 bases and J by 2 bases, with 16 bases between. CDR3 length equals 16 residues. The CDR3 sequence is CAWSLSGGARNQPQHF. The CDR3, as DNA: TGTGCCTGGAGTCTTTCTGGGGGGGCACGCAATCAGCCCCAGCATTTT.